The TCR beta chain described here comes from a study of identical twins. A universal primer site was created by template switching, with the cDNA bearing unique molecular identifiers. TCRdb itself ran the 5' RACE reads through MiXCR, one entry per CDR3 protein. The sample yields about 890,000 distinct CDR3 sequences, about 12% seen once. The CDR3 is made up of 16 amino acids. The junction had 8 bases not matched to a gene; V was cut back by 7 bases and J by 0 bases. Germline loops: CDR1 SGHVS, CDR2 FQNEAQ. This clonotype has only a few counts. The antigen is undetermined. Findings and caveats of the study: Weaker excess sharing between twins was seen in beta out-of-frame sequences.

These data were also filed under a second study, of yellow fever vaccine responses in identical twins.

This sequence originates from a woman between 18 and 30 years old in good health. This chain joins TRBV7-8 and TRBJ2-1, with 8 bases aligning to TRBD2. Material: PBMCs. This CDR3 is CASIPGTRASYNEQFF. CDR3 bases: TGTGCCAGCATCCCCGGGACTAGAGCCTCCTACAATGAGCAGTTCTTC.